Each of the 26 T cell receptor beta chains below was sequenced from the same sample in a study of T cells after yellow fever vaccination. One entry per CDR3 protein, called by TCRdb with MiXCR from the 5' RACE reads. Of around 500,000 distinct CDR3 sequences detected, 21% appear once; the ten largest clones hold about 16%. The specimen comprised PBMCs, sampled roughly 20 days after the first yellow fever vaccination. The source of these receptors is a man between 18 and 29 years old who received the YFV17D yellow fever vaccine.

The chain carries TRBV2 and TRBJ2-2; D is perhaps TRBD1 (6 bases). The germline V gene encodes CDR1 SNHLY and CDR2 FYNNEI. V lost 11 bases and J 4 bases, leaving 29 bases between the germline ends. The CDR3 consists of 18 residues. CDR3 bases: TGTGCCTTCAGTATATACCCCAGAACTGGGACAATCACCGGGGAGCTGTTTTTT. As protein: CAFSIYPRTGTITGELFF.

This clonotype was observed a few times. CDR3 sequence: CASSPTGSEAFF. As DNA, the CDR3 is TGTGCCAGCAGTCCGACAGGGTCTGAAGCTTTCTTT. The chain has TRBV12-3 or TRBV12-4 and TRBJ1-1; 7 bases line up with TRBD1. The J segment lost 6 bases and the V segment lost 5 bases, leaving 3 bases of the junction unmatched. The CDR3 is made up of 12 amino acids.

This rearrangement joins TRBV30 to TRBJ2-7; 8 bases match TRBD1. The germline V gene encodes CDR1 GTSNPN and CDR2 SVGIG (reference sequence). With 1 base clipped from V and 3 bases from J, the junction kept 5 bases outside the gene matches. CDR3 length equals 14 residues. The CDR3 loop is CAWSGAGTGYEQYF. The DNA of the CDR3 is TGTGCCTGGAGTGGAGCCGGGACAGGCTACGAGCAGTACTTC.

J is TRBJ1-1 and V is TRBV9; D gene uncertain. In germline, CDR1 is SGDLS, CDR2 YYNGEE. V dropped 0 bases and J dropped 1 base, with 10 bases sitting between them. The CDR3 is made up of 15 amino acids. The CDR3 loop is CASSVDGEANTEAFF. The CDR3 DNA is TGTGCCAGCAGCGTAGACGGGGAAGCGAACACTGAAGCTTTCTTT.

V and J are TRBV20-1 and TRBJ2-1, with TRBD2 matching over 7 bases. Trimming took 3 bases from V and 6 from J; bases not matched to a gene: 11. The CDR3 extends over 15 amino acids. Germline V gives CDR1 DFQATT, CDR2 SNEGSKA (reference sequence). CDR3 DNA sequence: TGCAGTGCTAGGAGCGGGGCCCAGAGTCCCAATGAGCAGTTCTTC. This codes for CSARSGAQSPNEQFF.

The genes are TRBV29-1 and TRBJ2-1; D remains unclear. This CDR3 has 14 residues. V was cut by 7 bases and J by 0 bases, with 13 bases left in between. Germline V gene lookup returns CDR1 SQVTM and CDR2 ANQGSEA. The CDR3 region has the DNA TGCAGCGCTAATTCGAGAGGCTCCTACAATGAGCAGTTCTTC. This codes for CSANSRGSYNEQFF.

This clonotype was recorded once. This chain links TRBV27 with TRBJ2-7, with 9 nucleotides matching TRBD1. The ends lost 6 bases at V and 6 bases at J; junction bases unmatched: 6. The germline gives CDR1 MNHEY, CDR2 SMNVEV (reference sequence). The CDR3 consists of 13 residues. The CDR3 DNA sequence: TGTGCCAGCAGCCCAGGGGACAGGGTCGAGCAGTACTTC. This sequence encodes CASSPGDRVEQYF.

The rearrangement links TRBV4-3 to TRBJ1-4; 7 bases fit TRBD1. CDR1 and CDR2 from the germline V gene are LGHNA and YSLEER. The CDR3 totals 17 residues. The V and J ends lost 0 bases and 6 bases, in that order; junction bases with no gene match: 10. Here the CDR3 DNA reads TGCGCCAGCAGCCAAGATGCTCGGGACAGTGTTCATGAAAAACTGTTTTTT. It specifies CASSQDARDSVHEKLFF.

At least ten counts were recorded for this clonotype. This chain connects TRBV5-1 to TRBJ2-2; the match to TRBD1 covers 7 bases. Looked up from germline, CDR1 is SGHRS and CDR2 is YFSETQ. The CDR3 sequence is 14 residues long. With 3 bases clipped from V and 4 bases from J, the junction kept 3 bases outside the gene matches. The chain's CDR3 is CASSSDRSTGELFF. For the CDR3, the DNA is TGCGCCAGCAGCTCGGACAGGAGCACCGGGGAGCTGTTTTTT.

The V and J genes are TRBV10-3 and TRBJ2-3; D is perhaps TRBD1 (6 bases). In germline, CDR1 is ENHRY, CDR2 SYGVKD. Trimming pared 3 bases from V and 3 bases from J, leaving 10 bases between. The CDR3 is made up of 14 amino acids. CDR3 region: CAISEQGRTDTQYF. The CDR3 DNA reads TGTGCCATCAGTGAACAGGGAAGGACAGATACGCAGTATTTT.

The V gene is TRBV6-2 or TRBV6-3, the J gene TRBJ2-2, with 9 bases fitting TRBD1. CDR1 and CDR2 from the germline V gene are MNHEY and SVGEGT. This CDR3 spans 16 amino acids. The junction had 5 bases not matched to a gene; V was cut back by 2 bases and J by 4 bases. For the CDR3, the DNA is TGTGCCAGCAGTTACCGGGACAGGGTCACCACCGGGGAGCTGTTTTTT. Its protein product is CASSYRDRVTTGELFF.

This clonotype was found a few times. The chain employs TRBV20-1 and TRBJ2-4; no reliable D call. The germline V and J ends were trimmed by 2 bases and 8 bases, with 13 bases remaining between them. Per germline, CDR1 DFQATT and CDR2 SNEGSKA (reference sequence). CDR3 length: 13 residues. CDR3 protein: CSARRPTVDIQYF. CDR3 bases: TGCAGTGCTAGACGACCTACAGTAGACATTCAGTACTTC.

This clonotype was seen a handful of times. The V gene is TRBV7-8, the J gene TRBJ2-7; 8 bases line up with TRBD1. The CDR3 loop spans 16 amino acids. Trimming cost V 5 bases and J 5 bases; bases outside gene matches: 14. Looked up from germline, CDR1 is SGHVS and CDR2 is FQNEAQ. CDR3: CASSASRDRPLDEQYV. CDR3 in DNA: TGTGCCAGCAGCGCATCCCGGGACAGGCCTTTGGACGAGCAGTACGTC.

This rearrangement joins TRBV6-1 to TRBJ2-2, with D perhaps TRBD1 (5 bases). The CDR3 covers 14 residues. Germline CDR1 is MNHNS and CDR2 is SASEGT. Trimming pared 6 bases from V and 3 bases from J, leaving 11 bases between. CDR3 bases: TGTGCCAGCAGGGCACCAGGGTACACCGGGGAGCTGTTTTTT. It encodes CASRAPGYTGELFF.

The genes are TRBV4-3 and TRBJ1-1; maybe TRBD1 (5 bases). The CDR3 spans 13 residues. Per the germline V gene, CDR1 is LGHNA and CDR2 is YSLEER. V was pared by 4 bases and J by 8 bases, with 14 bases between. The CDR3 coding sequence is TGCGCCAGCAGCCTCAGCAGGGATCAGGAAGCTTTCTTT. Translation: CASSLSRDQEAFF.

In this sample, this clonotype turned up a few times. This chain connects TRBV6-1 to TRBJ2-5; 8 bases line up with TRBD2. The J segment lost 5 bases and the V segment lost 5 bases, leaving 10 bases of the junction unmatched. CDR1 is MNHNS, CDR2 SASEGT, per germline. The CDR3 loop spans 15 amino acids. CDR3: CASSRTGGEGETQYF. CDR3 in DNA: TGTGCCAGCAGTCGGACGGGAGGGGAGGGGGAGACCCAGTACTTC.

The genes are TRBV28 and TRBJ2-2; D ambiguous. The length of the CDR3 is 13 residues. Germline V gives CDR1 MDHEN, CDR2 SYDVKM. V lost 3 bases to trimming and J lost 6 bases, with 8 bases between them. Here the CDR3 reads CASSFLRSGELFF. CDR3 DNA: TGTGCCAGCAGTTTTTTAAGGTCCGGGGAGCTGTTTTTT.

In this sample, this clonotype turned up a few times. This chain links TRBV7-9 with TRBJ1-4; TRBD1 is a possible D gene (5 bases). This CDR3 has 14 amino acids. Germline V CDR1 and CDR2: SEHNR, FQNEAQ (reference sequence). V was shortened by 3 bases and J by 8 bases, with 13 bases between the two germline ends. The CDR3 DNA reads TGTGCCAGCAGCTTCGGGACCTCTGAGGAAAAACTGTTTTTT. Its translation is CASSFGTSEEKLFF.

The J gene is TRBJ2-3, the V gene TRBV7-2; 9 bases are shared with TRBD2. The CDR3 has 15 residues. Per the germline V gene, CDR1 is SGHTA and CDR2 is FQGNSA. Germline trimming cut 1 base from V and 9 bases from J; bases unmatched to any gene: 8. Here the CDR3 reads CASSLGVAGGDTQYF. The CDR3 nucleotides are TGTGCCAGCAGCTTAGGTGTTGCGGGGGGGGACACGCAGTATTTT.

The CDR3 reads CASSRGSGGPTDTQYF. In DNA, the CDR3 is TGTGCCAGCAGCCGAGGTAGCGGGGGGCCCACAGATACGCAGTATTTT. This chain joins TRBV5-4 and TRBJ2-3, with 10 bases fitting TRBD2. CDR1 is SGHNT and CDR2 is YYREEE in the germline V gene (reference sequence). V gave up 4 bases and J gave up 2 bases; unmatched junction bases: 7. The length of the CDR3 is 16 residues.

This clonotype has a handful of counts. The CDR3 bases are TGTGCCAGCAGGGGATCTCGAGGGTACACCGGGGAGCTGTTTTTT. This translates into CASRGSRGYTGELFF. The J gene is TRBJ2-2, the V gene TRBV7-9, with D perhaps TRBD2 (5 bases). V was shortened by 6 bases and J by 3 bases, with 14 bases between the two germline ends. CDR1 and CDR2 (germline): SEHNR, FQNEAQ (reference sequence). CDR3 size: 15 residues.

This clonotype has a count of ten or more. CDR3 sequence: CASSLAFTGELFF. The CDR3 DNA sequence: TGTGCCAGCAGTTTAGCGTTCACCGGGGAGCTGTTTTTT. This chain links TRBV12-3 or TRBV12-4 with TRBJ2-2; D unclear. This CDR3 has 13 residues. Trimming pared 0 bases from V and 4 bases from J, leaving 3 bases between.

This chain uses TRBV5-1 with TRBJ1-1, with a weak D call TRBD1 (5 bases). V was trimmed by 0 bases and J by 0 bases, leaving 9 bases between them. There are 15 residues in the CDR3. Germline V lookup: CDR1 SGHRS, CDR2 YFSETQ. The chain's CDR3 is CASSLEAGLNTEAFF. DNA for the CDR3: TGCGCCAGCAGCTTGGAAGCAGGGTTGAACACTGAAGCTTTCTTT.

The genes are TRBV9 and TRBJ1-2; maybe TRBD1 (6 bases). Germline V gives CDR1 SGDLS, CDR2 YYNGEE. The CDR3 sequence is 14 residues long. V gave up 0 bases and J gave up 8 bases, with 14 bases separating them. DNA for the CDR3: TGTGCCAGCAGCGTAGAGTCAGGGGCTACGGGCTACACCTTC. Its translation is CASSVESGATGYTF.

This chain connects TRBV25-1 to TRBJ1-1; TRBD1 might be the D (6 bases). There are 13 residues in the CDR3. In germline, CDR1 is MGHDK, CDR2 SYGVNS. Trimming took 3 bases from V and 10 from J, leaving 15 bases between them. The CDR3 DNA reads TGTGCCAGCAGTGACATCAACAGGGTCGGAGCTTTCTTT. Translating gives CASSDINRVGAFF.

The chain has TRBV5-1 and TRBJ1-1; maybe TRBD1 (6 bases). Germline CDR1 and CDR2: SGHRS and YFSETQ. Trimming took 4 bases from V and 5 from J, leaving 18 bases between them. This CDR3 comprises 15 residues. The chain's CDR3 is CASSVPQGRETEAFF. DNA for the CDR3: TGCGCCAGCAGCGTGCCCCAGGGGAGAGAGACTGAAGCTTTCTTT.